Described below is a single TCR beta chain sequence and its context. What it recognizes is unknown. The study ran its PCR with 60 Vbeta and 13 Jbeta primers. The assay was immunoSEQ multiplex PCR, and TCRdb's table has in-frame clones only and misses some. This sample has about 170,000 clones, with roughly 70% found just once. These data are taken from a study of cytomegalovirus exposure and HLA in healthy donors. As for the study in general: A prior analysis found 100 million to 140 million unique TCR beta sequences from roughly 180 million T cells. General study results and limits: A few chains linked to CMV were shown in vitro to be specific for CMV antigens. Sequencing artifact likely explains a cluster of highly shared sequence variants. An ancestry cluster, one associated with Asian ancestry, reportedly showed fewer N-insertions than the approximately 670-donor mean in a later analysis.

Trimming shortened V by 3 bases and J by 1 base, and 16 bases separated the two germline ends. Germline CDR1 and CDR2: ENHRY and SYGVKD. The CDR3 extends over 16 amino acids. This clonotype was obtained from a man aged 40-49 years in good health and CMV-seropositive. The chain recombines TRBV10-3 with TRBJ2-7; maybe TRBD1 (5 bases). The sequenced sample was PBMCs. The CDR3 DNA reads TGTGCCATCAGTGATTTGGGGCCCCCCTCATCCTACGAGCAGTACTTC. It yields the protein CAISDLGPPSSYEQYF.